This TCR beta chain comes out of a study of post-analysis software for immune sequencing data. Across the study: The study covered relapsing-remitting, secondary progressive and progressive-relapsing courses of multiple sclerosis.

The CDR3 sequence is 14 residues long. Germline V gene sequence: CDR1 MDHEN, CDR2 SYDVKM. This clonotype came up a few times. Its target is unknown. Each TCR beta cDNA library carried unique molecular identifiers. T cells numbering about 0.85 to 11 million yielded cDNA molecules that totaled roughly 500,000. TCRdb processed the PCR reads anew with MiXCR; each CDR3 protein has one entry. The sample carries hundreds of thousands of distinct CDR3 sequences, around 60% recorded once. Whole-study findings and limits: Compared with controls, patients had more of five TRBV segments, including TRBV5-6, TRBV5-1 and TRBV20-1.

The sequence was collected from a girl aged 2 to 9 with multiple sclerosis. The chain joins TRBV28 to TRBJ2-5; D tentatively fits TRBD1 or TRBD2 (6 bases each). The DNA end lines up better with TRBJ2-7; the J call may be wrong. The sequenced sample was blood. The CDR3 loop reads CASTLGGNNYEQYF. The CDR3 bases are TGTGCCAGCACTCTAGGGGGGAACAACTACGAGCAGTACTTC.